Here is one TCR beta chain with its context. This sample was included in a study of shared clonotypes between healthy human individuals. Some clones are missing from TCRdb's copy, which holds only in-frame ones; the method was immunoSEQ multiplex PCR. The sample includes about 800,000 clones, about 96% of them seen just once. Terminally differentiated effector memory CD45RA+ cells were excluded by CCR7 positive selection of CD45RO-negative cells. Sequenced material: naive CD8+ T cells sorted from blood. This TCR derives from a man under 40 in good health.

The CDR3 here is CASSVAGVGYEQYF. CDR3 nucleotide sequence: TGTGCCAGCAGCGTAGCGGGAGTTGGCTACGAGCAGTACTTC. V gene TRBV28 combines with J gene TRBJ2-7, with TRBD2 matching over 9 bases. The ends lost 6 bases at V and 3 bases at J; junction bases unmatched: 6. Germline V lookup: CDR1 MDHEN, CDR2 SYDVKM. The length of the CDR3 is 14 residues.